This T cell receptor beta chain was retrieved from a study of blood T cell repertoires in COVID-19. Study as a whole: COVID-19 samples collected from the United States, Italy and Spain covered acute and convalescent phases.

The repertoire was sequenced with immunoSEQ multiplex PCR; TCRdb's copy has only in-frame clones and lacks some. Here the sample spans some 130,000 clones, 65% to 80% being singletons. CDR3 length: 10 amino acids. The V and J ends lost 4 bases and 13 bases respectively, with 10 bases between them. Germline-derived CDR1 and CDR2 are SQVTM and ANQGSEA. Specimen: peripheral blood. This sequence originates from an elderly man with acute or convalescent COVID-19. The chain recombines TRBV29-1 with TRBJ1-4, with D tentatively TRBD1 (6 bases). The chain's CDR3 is CSVGEGGLFF. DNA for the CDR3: TGCAGCGTTGGAGAAGGGGGACTGTTTTTT.